Shown below are 5 T cell receptor beta chains from a single sample sequenced in a study of glioma-infiltrating T cells after dendritic cell vaccination. This table comes from immunoSEQ multiplex PCR, and its TCRdb copy is limited to in-frame clones, with some not included. The repertoire holds around 96,000 clones, with 75% to 85% as singletons. The sequencing used blood, collected before dendritic cell vaccination. These receptors were obtained from a human donor with glioblastoma.

The chain joins TRBV2 to TRBJ2-5; possible D gene TRBD1, 6 bases. There are 15 residues in the CDR3. Germline V gene sequence: CDR1 SNHLY, CDR2 FYNNEI. Trimming removed 6 bases from V and 9 bases from J, with 23 bases in between. The CDR3, as DNA: TGTGCCAGCAGATACGGGCCAATGGGGAAGGGGGCCCAGTACTTC. The encoded protein is CASRYGPMGKGAQYF.

This rearrangement joins TRBV5-6 to TRBJ2-3; 9 bases agree with TRBD2. The V and J ends lost 4 bases and 0 bases, in that order; junction bases with no gene match: 3. Germline V gene sequence: CDR1 SGHDT, CDR2 YYEEEE. The CDR3 spans 15 residues. CDR3 sequence reads: CASSPGTSSTDTQYF. The DNA of the CDR3 is TGTGCCAGCAGCCCCGGGACTAGCAGCACAGATACGCAGTATTTT.

This sequence joins TRBV5-1 and TRBJ1-4, with D maybe TRBD1 (6 bases). The V end lost 0 bases, the J end lost 5 bases, and 8 bases lay between the germline ends. This CDR3 spans 14 amino acids. Germline assignment: CDR1 SGHRS and CDR2 YFSETQ. CDR3 sequence (DNA): TGCGCCAGCAGCTTGGACAGGGCCAATGAAAAACTGTTTTTT. Its translation: CASSLDRANEKLFF.

This chain joins TRBV27 and TRBJ2-2, with 8 nucleotides matching TRBD2. This CDR3 has 16 residues. CDR1 and CDR2 (germline): MNHEY, SMNVEV (reference sequence). The J segment lost 8 bases and the V segment lost 3 bases, leaving 11 bases of the junction unmatched. The CDR3 is CASSFSGTLWVGELFF. The CDR3 bases are TGTGCCAGCAGTTTTAGCGGGACCCTCTGGGTTGGGGAGCTGTTTTTT.

The chain combines TRBV5-1 with TRBJ2-1; TRBD2 aligns across 11 bases. V lost 0 bases and J lost 8; bases outside the gene matches: 7. The CDR3 extends over 16 amino acids. Per the germline V gene, CDR1 is SGHRS and CDR2 is YFSETQ. The CDR3 is CASSLGIAGGLDEQFF. The CDR3 nucleotides are TGCGCCAGCAGCTTGGGGATAGCGGGAGGGCTTGATGAGCAGTTCTTC.